Following are 30 T cell receptor beta chains from one sample sequenced in a study of graft-versus-host responses after intestinal transplantation. Profiled with immunoSEQ multiplex PCR; TCRdb holds only in-frame clones, not every one. There are nearly 30,000 clones in the sample; over 60% occur only once, and under 3.5% lies in the top ten. Intraepithelial and lamina propria lymphocytes were freed from processed graft tissue. The sample in question was ileum tissue, obtained 98 days after intestinal transplantation. Source of these receptors: a human patient who received an intestinal transplant, so some T cells may come from the graft donor.

This clone has only one observation. V is TRBV30 and J is TRBJ2-3, with D possibly TRBD1 on 6 matching bases. The CDR3 runs 14 residues. Germline assignment: CDR1 GTSNPN and CDR2 SVGIG (reference sequence). Trimming cost V 4 bases and J 2 bases, with 13 bases left between them. The CDR3 region is CAWMAVGATDTQYF. The CDR3 DNA reads as TGTGCCTGGATGGCGGTGGGGGCCACAGATACGCAGTATTTT.

The rearrangement joins TRBV6-5 to TRBJ1-2; D gene ambiguous. The V end was cut by 2 bases, the J end by 3 bases, with 7 bases between. The CDR3 extends over 13 amino acids. CDR1 is MNHEY, CDR2 SVGAGI, per germline. CDR3 region: CASSYRVDYGYTF. The CDR3 nucleotides read TGTGCCAGCAGTTACAGGGTTGACTATGGCTACACCTTC.

The chain joins TRBV4-1 to TRBJ2-5; possible D gene TRBD1, 5 bases. CDR1 is MGHRA and CDR2 is YSYEKL in the germline V gene. V gave up 4 bases and J gave up 2 bases, with 14 bases separating them. The CDR3 contains 15 residues. CDR3 in DNA: TGCGCCAGCAGCCCGACAGCTACGACTCAAGAGACCCAGTACTTC. Translating it yields CASSPTATTQETQYF.

This chain joins TRBV7-9 and TRBJ1-5, with D unresolved. The CDR3 length is 14 residues. CDR1 and CDR2 (germline): SEHNR, FQNEAQ (reference sequence). Trimming left V 5 bases short and J 4 bases short, with 12 bases between. As DNA, the CDR3 is TGTGCCAGCAGCATCCCCGGGTTTAATCAGCCCCAGCATTTT. As protein: CASSIPGFNQPQHF.

J is TRBJ2-5 and V is TRBV21-1. TRBV21-1 is labeled a pseudogene. The length of the CDR3 is 12 residues. In DNA form, the CDR3 reads TGTGCCGGTCGGACCCAGAGGGAGACCCAGTACTTC. Translating gives CAGRTQRETQYF.

Within the sample, this clone is medium-sized. The chain carries TRBV4-1 and TRBJ2-1; no definite D call. CDR1 and CDR2 from the germline V gene are MGHRA and YSYEKL. The CDR3 runs to 15 residues. Trimming stripped 0 bases from V and 4 bases from J, with 10 bases between. The DNA of the CDR3 is TGCGCCAGCAGCCAAGATTTTGACGGGTACAATGAGCAGTTCTTC. Translated, it gives CASSQDFDGYNEQFF.

This clone has a single count. This rearrangement joins TRBV7-6 to TRBJ1-4; a weak D match, TRBD1 (5 bases). V lost 5 bases, J lost 8 bases, and 18 bases lay in between. Germline V gene lookup returns CDR1 SGHVS and CDR2 FNYEAQ. The CDR3 length is 15 residues. Here the CDR3 DNA reads TGTGCCAGCAGCCCCTCCGGGGGATCGGGGGAAAAACTGTTTTTT. Protein: CASSPSGGSGEKLFF. The entire variable domain, with the rest obtained from reference TRBV7-6 and TRBJ1-4, is as follows: GAGVSQSPRYKVTKRGQDVALRCDPISGHVSLYWYRQALGQGPEFLTYFNYEAQQDKSGLPNDRFSAERPEGSISTLTIQRTEQRDSAMYRCASSPSGGSGEKLFFGSGTQLSVL.

V usage is TRBV7-9 and J usage is TRBJ2-5; 12 positions match TRBD2. This CDR3 contains 15 residues. The trim removed 5 bases at V and 2 bases at J, leaving 3 bases unmatched. CDR1 is SEHNR, CDR2 FQNEAQ, per germline (reference sequence). The CDR3 DNA follows: TGTGCCAGCAGCCCAGGACTAGCGGGGCAAGAGACCCAGTACTTC. It encodes CASSPGLAGQETQYF.

J is TRBJ2-5 and V is TRBV7-9, with D possibly TRBD1 on 6 matching bases. Deletions cut 5 bases from V and 4 bases from J, with 23 bases between. The V gene's germline CDR1 is SEHNR and CDR2 FQNEAQ (reference sequence). This CDR3 has 17 residues. The CDR3 loop reads CASSPSLDRAFRETQYF. In nucleotides, the CDR3 is TGTGCCAGCAGCCCATCCCTGGACAGAGCGTTTCGAGAGACCCAGTACTTC. Full variable domain (rest looked up from reference TRBV7-9 and TRBJ2-5): DTGVSQNPRHKITKRGQNVTFRCDPISEHNRLYWYRQTLGQGPEFLTYFQNEAQLEKSRLLSDRFSAERPKGSFSTLEIQRTEQGDSAMYLCASSPSLDRAFRETQYFGPGTRLLVL.

There are a few counts of this clone. J is TRBJ2-1 and V is TRBV11-2, with D unresolved. V lost 3 bases and J 1 base, leaving 7 bases between the germline ends. CDR1 is SGHAT, CDR2 FQNNGV, per germline. The CDR3 covers 14 residues. CDR3 coding DNA: TGTGCCAGCAGCTTTGACACTTCCTACAATGAGCAGTTCTTC. Amino acid sequence: CASSFDTSYNEQFF. The complete variable domain, with remaining parts taken from reference TRBV11-2 and TRBJ2-1, reads EAGVAQSPRYKIIEKRQSVAFWCNPISGHATLYWYQQILGQGPKLLIQFQNNGVVDDSQLPKDRFSAERLKGVDSTLKIQPAKLEDSAVYLCASSFDTSYNEQFFGPGTRLTVL.

V gene TRBV20-1 combines with J gene TRBJ2-1; D not certain. There are 10 residues in the CDR3. Germline loops: CDR1 DFQATT, CDR2 SNEGSKA (reference sequence). Trimming pared 8 bases from V and 9 bases from J, leaving 11 bases between. CDR3 bases: TGCAGTCCAACGTGGGGTGAGCAGTTCTTC. Its translation is CSPTWGEQFF.

The chain's CDR3 is CASSTRDGPNSPLHF. The CDR3 bases are TGTGCCAGCAGCACCAGGGACGGTCCTAATTCACCCCTCCACTTT. This chain connects TRBV11-2 to TRBJ1-6, with a tentative D call TRBD1 (5 bases). V lost 5 bases to trimming and J lost 6 bases, with 14 bases between them. The CDR3 loop spans 15 amino acids. The germline gives CDR1 SGHAT, CDR2 FQNNGV.

This clone has only one observation. This chain connects TRBV2 to TRBJ2-5; 7 bases are a match to TRBD2. Germline V gene lookup returns CDR1 SNHLY and CDR2 FYNNEI. Trimming took 6 bases from V and 4 from J; bases not matched to a gene: 5. The length of the CDR3 is 13 residues. CDR3 loop: CASRVGGTETQYF. The CDR3 nucleotides are TGTGCCAGCAGAGTCGGGGGGACAGAGACCCAGTACTTC. The full variable domain, its missing parts supplied by reference TRBV2 and TRBJ2-5, is EPEVTQTPSHQVTQMGQEVILRCVPISNHLYFYWYRQILGQKVEFLVSFYNNEISEKSEIFDDQFSVERPDGSNFTLKIRSTKLEDSAMYFCASRVGGTETQYFGPGTRLLVL.

The rearrangement joins TRBV28 to TRBJ1-1, with TRBD1 matching 7 bases. The length of the CDR3 is 16 residues. The V gene end was trimmed by 5 bases and the J gene end by 1 base; junction bases not matched to a gene: 10. The V gene's germline CDR1 is MDHEN and CDR2 SYDVKM. CDR3: CASSHYRGGPNTEAFF. The CDR3 DNA follows: TGTGCCAGCAGTCACTACAGGGGTGGCCCGAACACTGAAGCTTTCTTT.

The chain carries TRBV9 and TRBJ1-2; no firm D call. V lost 2 bases and J 4 bases, leaving 12 bases between the germline ends. The CDR3 contains 14 residues. Per germline, CDR1 SGDLS and CDR2 YYNGEE. The CDR3 loop is CASSVGSRGYGYTF. DNA for the CDR3: TGTGCCAGCAGCGTCGGTAGTCGGGGCTATGGCTACACCTTC.

This clone appeared once. The V call is TRBV25-1, the J call TRBJ2-1; D is ambiguous. From germline, CDR1 is MGHDK and CDR2 SYGVNS. V gave up 5 bases and J gave up 5 bases, with 10 bases separating them. This CDR3 comprises 13 residues. CDR3 sequence reads: CASSPYWDNEQFF. CDR3 coding DNA: TGTGCCAGCAGTCCCTATTGGGACAATGAGCAGTTCTTC.

The rearrangement joins TRBV30 to TRBJ1-4; possibly TRBD1 for D (6 bases). This CDR3 spans 15 amino acids. Germline loops: CDR1 GTSNPN, CDR2 SVGIG (reference sequence). V was pared by 3 bases and J by 6 bases, with 17 bases between. The CDR3 protein is CAWRSKGGFHEKLFF. CDR3 in DNA: TGTGCCTGGAGATCCAAAGGGGGATTCCATGAAAAACTGTTTTTT.

Only one count was recorded for this clone. V is TRBV7-8 and J is TRBJ2-1; 7 nucleotides align to TRBD2. Germline V gene sequence: CDR1 SGHVS, CDR2 FQNEAQ. CDR3 length: 17 residues. V was clipped by 4 bases and J by 6 bases; unmatched bases: 15. In nucleotides, the CDR3 is TGTGCCAGCAGCTCGGGGACTATAAACCCCCTCCCCAATGAGCAGTTCTTC. This translates into CASSSGTINPLPNEQFF.

The rearrangement uses TRBV6-5 and TRBJ2-3; the D is unclear. The V and J ends lost 4 bases and 4 bases respectively, with 3 bases between them. Germline assignment: CDR1 MNHEY and CDR2 SVGAGI. CDR3 length: 11 residues. The CDR3 coding sequence is TGTGCCAGCAGTTTAGCAGATACGCAGTATTTT. As protein: CASSLADTQYF.

This chain joins TRBV2 and TRBJ2-1; tentatively, D is TRBD1 or TRBD2 (6 bases each). Germline CDR1 is SNHLY and CDR2 is FYNNEI. The CDR3 consists of 13 residues. Deletions cut 8 bases from V and 9 bases from J, with 17 bases between. The DNA of the CDR3 is TGTGCCAGCGGAGGGGGTATATTGGGTGAGCAGTTCTTC. Amino acid sequence: CASGGGILGEQFF.

The rearrangement links TRBV19 to TRBJ1-2, with D tentatively TRBD1 (6 bases). With 1 base removed from V and 4 bases from J, the gap between germline ends came to 10 bases. The CDR3 has 14 amino acids. CDR1 and CDR2 (germline): LNHDA, SQIVND (reference sequence). The CDR3 protein is CASSIGQGRYGYTF. In DNA form, the CDR3 reads TGTGCCAGTAGTATAGGGCAGGGGCGCTATGGCTACACCTTC.

The V call is TRBV2, the J call TRBJ2-3, with 8 bases fitting TRBD2. Germline assignment: CDR1 SNHLY and CDR2 FYNNEI. With 7 bases clipped from V and 2 bases from J, the junction kept 5 bases outside the gene matches. The CDR3 length is 14 residues. CDR3: CASKERGYTDTQYF. The CDR3 DNA is TGTGCCAGCAAAGAGCGGGGGTACACAGATACGCAGTATTTT.

The chain combines TRBV5-1 with TRBJ1-2; no reliable D call. Germline CDR1 SGHRS, CDR2 YFSETQ. The germline V and J ends were trimmed by 0 bases and 0 bases, with 15 bases remaining between them. CDR3 length equals 17 residues. The CDR3 region is CASSLGYSGRANYGYTF. CDR3 nucleotides: TGCGCCAGCAGCTTGGGCTACTCCGGGCGAGCTAACTATGGCTACACCTTC.

The chain is built from TRBV9 and TRBJ1-3; TRBD1 matches at 7 bases. The CDR3 sequence is 15 residues long. CDR1 is SGDLS, CDR2 YYNGEE, per germline. V lost 3 bases and J lost 4; bases outside the gene matches: 7. The CDR3 loop is CASSAEDRLGNTIYF. The DNA of the CDR3 is TGTGCCAGCAGCGCCGAGGACAGGCTGGGAAACACCATATATTTT.

V is TRBV28 and J is TRBJ2-2; 9 bases fit TRBD1. Germline assignment: CDR1 MDHEN and CDR2 SYDVKM. V was clipped by 8 bases and J by 5 bases; unmatched bases: 0. The CDR3 is 12 amino acids. The CDR3: CASGQGTGELFF. The DNA of the CDR3 is TGTGCCAGCGGACAGGGGACCGGGGAGCTGTTTTTT.

V is TRBV6-1 and J is TRBJ1-3; 8 bases fit TRBD1. The CDR3 covers 15 residues. Germline V gene sequence: CDR1 MNHNS, CDR2 SASEGT. V lost 8 bases to trimming and J lost 4 bases; unmatched junction nucleotides: 10. The DNA for the CDR3 is TGTGCCAGCCTGACAGGGGTCTTATCAGGAAACACCATATATTTT. It is translated as CASLTGVLSGNTIYF.

This chain uses TRBV27 with TRBJ1-6, with 8 bases lining up with TRBD1. Trimming removed 2 bases from V and 11 bases from J; junction bases left unmatched: 5. Germline CDR1 MNHEY, CDR2 SMNVEV (reference sequence). The CDR3 sequence is 14 residues long. The CDR3 is CASSLAGQVPPLHF. The CDR3 bases are TGTGCCAGCAGTTTAGCGGGACAGGTACCACCCCTCCACTTT.

The CDR3 DNA is TGCGCCAGCCGCCGGGACAGGGATATGAACACTGAAGCTTTCTTT. This codes for CASRRDRDMNTEAFF. This sequence joins TRBV10-1 and TRBJ1-1, with 9 bases that match TRBD1. V lost 8 bases and J lost 0; bases outside the gene matches: 7. The germline V gene encodes CDR1 WNHNN and CDR2 SYGVQD (reference sequence). This CDR3 spans 15 amino acids.

The chain joins TRBV5-1 to TRBJ1-2; a weak D match, TRBD1 (6 bases). The CDR3 consists of 17 residues. Germline V gene sequence: CDR1 SGHRS, CDR2 YFSETQ. Trimming cost V 0 bases and J 4 bases, with 19 bases left between them. The CDR3 is CASSLDLNTGLLYGYTF. In DNA form, the CDR3 reads TGCGCCAGCAGCTTGGACCTAAATACAGGGCTCCTCTATGGCTACACCTTC. The complete variable domain, with remaining parts taken from reference TRBV5-1 and TRBJ1-2, reads KAGVTQTPRYLIKTRGQQVTLSCSPISGHRSVSWYQQTPGQGLQFLFEYFSETQRNKGNFPGRFSGRQFSNSRSEMNVSTLELGDSALYLCASSLDLNTGLLYGYTFGSGTRLTVV.

This clone has a single count. The chain recombines TRBV2 with TRBJ2-5; 13 nucleotides match TRBD2. Germline lookup yields CDR1 SNHLY and CDR2 FYNNEI. V trimming: 1 base; J trimming: 5 bases; junction bases outside the gene matches: 1. The CDR3 is 15 amino acids. The CDR3 region has the DNA TGTGCCAGCAGTGAAGTACTAGCGGGAGGGGAGACCCAGTACTTC. Amino acid sequence: CASSEVLAGGETQYF.